This paragraph reports one T cell receptor beta chain. Its cognate antigen is unknown. Among the 110 or so subjects of the validation cohort, separate from the roughly 650-subject first cohort, were the donors. The data were obtained in a study of cytomegalovirus exposure and HLA in healthy donors. Study summary: The use of the same platform for the 120 or so validation repertoires and the roughly 670 first-cohort repertoires was reported by a later analysis.

Sequencing was performed with immunoSEQ multiplex PCR; in TCRdb, only in-frame clones are kept and a portion is missing. The table includes under 200,000 clones, 89% detected once. Study conclusions and caveats: CMV antigen specificity of three CMV-associated chains was confirmed in vitro. For cytomegalovirus status, the classifier reportedly gave diagnoses with high specificity and sensitivity.

With 2 bases removed from V and 5 bases from J, the gap between germline ends came to 7 bases. CDR1 and CDR2 from the germline V gene are SEHNR and FQNEAQ (reference sequence). This CDR3 is built from 13 residues. The sequence derives from a man aged 18 to 35 in good health and CMV-seropositive. Sequenced material: PBMCs. The chain combines TRBV7-9 with TRBJ2-1; perhaps TRBD2 as D (5 bases). The CDR3 DNA follows: TGTGCCAGCAGCTTATGGCGGGACAATGAGCAGTTCTTC. Amino acid sequence: CASSLWRDNEQFF.